Following are 22 T cell receptor beta chains from one sample sequenced in a study of T cell responses to AZD1222 COVID-19 vaccine (dated by TCRdb to the early 2020s). Libraries came from the immunoSEQ multiplex PCR assay. The table comes from immuneACCESS by way of TCRdb, which keeps in-frame sequences with V and J called. Part of the clones is missing from these tables; in studies checked, under half for an unresolved V gene and the rest for unknown reasons. The sample data list 120,000 to 150,000 clones, and 80% to 90% of these were observed just once. The ten largest clones add up to about 4.7% of the sample. The meaning of the sample's time point label: baseline before first vaccination. Here the sequenced sample was peripheral blood, taken on day 0 of AZD1222 vaccination. These receptors came from an adult in good health.

The chain is built from TRBV9 and TRBJ2-3; TRBD2 aligns across 7 bases. After removal of 2 bases from V and 2 bases from J, the junction contained 5 bases not matched to a gene. In germline, CDR1 is SGDLS, CDR2 YYNGEE. The CDR3 totals 15 residues. The CDR3 region is CASSVSSGFTDTQYF. The CDR3, as DNA: TGTGCCAGCAGCGTTTCTAGCGGATTCACAGATACGCAGTATTTT. The full variable domain, with the rest looked up from reference TRBV9 and TRBJ2-3, is DSGVTQTPKHLITATGQRVTLRCSPRSGDLSVYWYQQSLDQGLQFLIQYYNGEERAKGNILERFSAQQFPDLHSELNLSSLELGDSALYFCASSVSSGFTDTQYFGPGTRLTVL.

On this clone: This sample also contains other DNA sequences that code for the same CDR3. The chain couples TRBV2 to TRBJ2-7; D is undetermined. V was shortened by 6 bases and J by 2 bases, with 5 bases between the two germline ends. This CDR3 comprises 11 residues. Germline CDR1 is SNHLY and CDR2 is FYNNEI. For the CDR3, the DNA is TGTGCCAGCAGGGTCACCTACGAGCAGTACTTC. Translation gives CASRVTYEQYF. Full variable domain (remainder filled in from reference TRBV2 and TRBJ2-7): EPEVTQTPSHQVTQMGQEVILRCVPISNHLYFYWYRQILGQKVEFLVSFYNNEISEKSEIFDDQFSVERPDGSNFTLKIRSTKLEDSAMYFCASRVTYEQYFGPGTRLTVT.

The chain joins TRBV5-4 to TRBJ1-2; D not resolved. The V end was cut by 4 bases, the J end by 0 bases, with 10 bases between. This CDR3 is built from 14 residues. Looked up from germline, CDR1 is SGHNT and CDR2 is YYREEE (reference sequence). CDR3 bases: TGTGCCAGCAGCCCGGGGATGGCTAACTATGGCTACACCTTC. Its translation: CASSPGMANYGYTF. The whole variable domain, remainder taken from reference TRBV5-4 and TRBJ1-2, is ETGVTQSPTHLIKTRGQQVTLRCSSQSGHNTVSWYQQALGQGPQFIFQYYREEENGRGNFPPRFSGLQFPNYSSELNVNALELDDSALYLCASSPGMANYGYTFGSGTRLTVV.

The V gene is TRBV6-2 or TRBV6-3, the J gene TRBJ2-1, with 8 bases fitting TRBD2. With V trimmed by 0 bases and J by 6 bases, 7 bases remained unmatched. CDR3 length equals 16 residues. Germline lookup yields CDR1 MNHEY and CDR2 SVGEGT. The CDR3 bases are TGTGCCAGCAGTTACTCGGAAATAGCGGGATTCAATGAGCAGTTCTTC. It translates to CASSYSEIAGFNEQFF.

As to this clone: Relative to the germline gene, one junction end is altered; a read error may explain this. The chain employs TRBV12-3 or TRBV12-4 and TRBJ1-6; 12 bases align to TRBD1. The CDR3 extends over 13 amino acids. This chain's CDR3 is CASRGTGGIFSSF. CDR3 bases: TGTGCCAGCAGGGGGACAGGGGGCATCTTTTCAAGCTTT.

This rearrangement joins TRBV29-1 to TRBJ2-1; 11 bases match TRBD2. Unmatched junction bases numbered 9, after V lost 7 bases and J lost 4 bases. The CDR3 loop spans 15 amino acids. Per the germline V gene, CDR1 is SQVTM and CDR2 is ANQGSEA. The CDR3 DNA sequence: TGCAGCGGGAAGGGGGGGACTAGCGGTTACAATGAGCAGTTCTTC. It is translated as CSGKGGTSGYNEQFF.

CDR3 DNA: TGTGGGGGGGATTCTTTCACAGATACGCAGTATTTT. Translating gives CGGDSFTDTQYF. V gene TRBV7-9 combines with J gene TRBJ2-3; D might be TRBD2 (6 bases). CDR3 length: 12 amino acids. Germline V gene lookup returns CDR1 SEHNR and CDR2 FQNEAQ (reference sequence). Complete variable domain (other parts from reference TRBV7-9 and TRBJ2-3): DTGVSQNPRHKITKRGQNVTFRCDPISEHNRLYWYRQTLGQGPEFLTYFQNEAQLEKSRLLSDRFSAERPKGSFSTLEIQRTEQGDSAMYLCGGDSFTDTQYFGPGTRLTVL.

V gene TRBV7-2 combines with J gene TRBJ1-5, with a tentative D call TRBD1 (5 bases). This CDR3 has 15 residues. Trimming shortened V by 0 bases and J by 10 bases, and 16 bases separated the two germline ends. Germline V gene data show CDR1 as SGHTA and CDR2 as FQGNSA. The DNA for the CDR3 is TGTGCCAGCAGCTTAGCTCTGGGGCGATCATACCCCCAGCATTTT. Translating it yields CASSLALGRSYPQHF.

The V gene is TRBV6-1, the J gene TRBJ1-5, with TRBD1 identical over 7 bases. The trim removed 4 bases at V and 0 bases at J, leaving 9 bases unmatched. This CDR3 region has 17 residues. Germline V lookup: CDR1 MNHNS, CDR2 SASEGT. The CDR3 sequence: CASSAKGTAYSNQPQHF. The CDR3 region has the DNA TGTGCCAGCAGTGCCAAAGGGACAGCTTATAGCAATCAGCCCCAGCATTTT.

The rearrangement uses TRBV6-6 and TRBJ1-1; D gene uncertain. The germline CDR1 and CDR2 sequences are MNHNY and SVGAGI (reference sequence). The CDR3 covers 12 residues. The V end was cut by 6 bases, the J end by 8 bases, with 13 bases between. The CDR3 DNA is TGTGCCAGCAGCGATCCTCCGGGGGAAGCTTTCTTT. Its translation: CASSDPPGEAFF.

This chain uses TRBV27 with TRBJ1-6; TRBD1 matches at 11 bases. J gave up 9 bases and V 2 bases, and 0 bases lay outside the gene matches. CDR3 length: 14 amino acids. Germline V gene sequence: CDR1 MNHEY, CDR2 SMNVEV (reference sequence). The DNA of the CDR3 is TGTGCCAGCAGTTTAGGGACAGGGGGTTCACCCCTCCACTTT. It yields the protein CASSLGTGGSPLHF.

The V and J genes are TRBV28 and TRBJ1-2, with D unresolved. Germline-derived CDR1 and CDR2 are MDHEN and SYDVKM. The CDR3 extends over 14 amino acids. Trimming removed 5 bases from V and 1 base from J, with 11 bases in between. The CDR3 DNA reads as TGTGCCAGCAGTGCCCTGGACGGTAACTATGGCTACACCTTC. Its translation is CASSALDGNYGYTF.

The chain combines TRBV7-8 with TRBJ1-6; TRBD1 might be the D (5 bases). This CDR3 is 14 amino acids long. V dropped 1 base and J dropped 9 bases, with 10 bases sitting between them. CDR1 is SGHVS and CDR2 is FQNEAQ in the germline V gene. The CDR3 bases are TGTGCCAGCAGCTTAGTGACGGGGCGTTCACCCCTCCACTTT. This sequence encodes CASSLVTGRSPLHF.

This clone was observed once. This sequence joins TRBV9 and TRBJ1-1; D is ambiguous. Germline V gene lookup returns CDR1 SGDLS and CDR2 YYNGEE. The V end was cut by 2 bases, the J end by 3 bases, with 8 bases between. The CDR3 totals 13 residues. For the CDR3, the DNA is TGTGCCAGCAGCGTGGAACCCTACACTGAAGCTTTCTTT. Translation: CASSVEPYTEAFF.

This chain joins TRBV19 and TRBJ2-1; tentative D call: TRBD1 (5 bases). Per the germline V gene, CDR1 is LNHDA and CDR2 is SQIVND (reference sequence). The germline V and J ends were trimmed by 7 bases and 0 bases, with 7 bases remaining between them. CDR3 length: 13 residues. For the CDR3, the DNA is TGTGCCAGTACAGGGCACTCCTACAATGAGCAGTTCTTC. Translated: CASTGHSYNEQFF.

This chain joins TRBV6-4 and TRBJ2-1, with D perhaps matching TRBD1 (6 bases). The V end was cut by 0 bases, the J end by 14 bases, with 29 bases between. CDR1 is MRHNA and CDR2 is SNTAGT in the germline V gene. The CDR3 runs 18 residues. The CDR3 DNA reads as TGTGCCAGCAGTGACTCGAGTCAGGGGCGGTACGGTACAATATGGGAGTTCTTC. The encoded protein is CASSDSSQGRYGTIWEFF.

The chain has TRBV7-2 and TRBJ1-1, with D possibly TRBD1 on 6 matching bases. The CDR3 spans 14 residues. Germline CDR1 SGHTA, CDR2 FQGNSA. V was cut by 1 base and J by 10 bases, with 16 bases left in between. The DNA for the CDR3 is TGTGCCAGCAGCTTAGAAGGACAGTCTCAGGGAGCTTTCTTT. It specifies CASSLEGQSQGAFF.

CDR3 coding DNA: TGTGCCAGCAGCTTAGCGAAGCCCGCTAGCGGACCAACCGGGGAGCTGTTTTTT. Encoded protein: CASSLAKPASGPTGELFF. The chain uses TRBV7-9 and TRBJ2-2; TRBD2 aligns across 7 bases. The length of the CDR3 is 18 residues. In germline, CDR1 is SEHNR, CDR2 FQNEAQ (reference sequence). V was clipped by 0 bases and J by 5 bases; unmatched bases: 12. The variable domain in full, with the rest retrieved from reference TRBV7-9 and TRBJ2-2, is DTGVSQNPRHKITKRGQNVTFRCDPISEHNRLYWYRQTLGQGPEFLTYFQNEAQLEKSRLLSDRFSAERPKGSFSTLEIQRTEQGDSAMYLCASSLAKPASGPTGELFFGEGSRLTVL.

The rearrangement joins TRBV30 to TRBJ2-1, with D uncertain. This CDR3 has 14 amino acids. Deletions cut 5 bases from V and 7 bases from J, with 18 bases between. Germline CDR1 reads GTSNPN; CDR2 reads SVGIG (reference sequence). Here the CDR3 DNA reads TGTGCCTGGGGACGGGCCGGAGCGTCAAATGAGCAGTTCTTC. This gives the protein CAWGRAGASNEQFF.

The chain couples TRBV28 to TRBJ1-2; D gene ambiguous. The CDR3 sequence is 13 residues long. V lost 6 bases and J lost 8, with 16 bases in between. CDR1 is MDHEN, CDR2 SYDVKM, per germline. In DNA form, the CDR3 reads TGTGCCAGCAGCCCCCGGGCCCCCTTGGGCTACACCTTC. It yields the protein CASSPRAPLGYTF.

V gene TRBV7-3 combines with J gene TRBJ2-5; TRBD2 matches 11 bases. V shed 5 bases and J 5 bases; nucleotides not matched to a gene: 16. Germline CDR1 and CDR2: SGHTA and FQGTGA. The CDR3 is 18 amino acids. CDR3 DNA: TGTGCCAGCAGCCCCAGGGGGACTAGCGGCCATGGAACGGAGACCCAGTACTTC. Its protein is CASSPRGTSGHGTETQYF.

The V and J genes are TRBV18 and TRBJ2-7; maybe TRBD2 (5 bases). Germline CDR1 KGHSH, CDR2 LQKENI. The ends were cut back, 2 bases at V and 0 bases at J, with 8 bases in the middle. The CDR3 is 14 residues long. The CDR3 bases are TGTGCCAGCTCACCATCGGGGAGCTCCTACGAGCAGTACTTC. It translates to CASSPSGSSYEQYF. The whole variable domain, filled in from reference TRBV18 and TRBJ2-7, reads NAGVMQNPRHLVRRRGQEARLRCSPMKGHSHVYWYRQLPEEGLKFMVYLQKENIIDESGMPKERFSAEFPKEGPSILRIQQVVRGDSAAYFCASSPSGSSYEQYFGPGTRLTVT.